This entry lists 15 T cell receptor delta chains sequenced from one sample in a study of gamma-delta chains in newborns, infants, children. TCRdb re-identified clones in the reads via CATT. The data hold about 15,000 delta-chain clones, with roughly 7% observed a single time. The specimen sequenced was blood. The receptors here all came from a child who was a newborn, infant or young child, either healthy, febrile or measles-vaccinated (not recorded which).

To note about this clone: A much more abundant neighbour one base away suggests this may be a read error. The sample contains more than one DNA sequence encoding this CDR3. The rearrangement links TRDV2 to TRDJ3; 13 bases line up with TRDD3. This CDR3 contains 20 residues. Germline assignment: CDR1 GEAIGNYY and CDR2 EKD. CDR3 sequence: CACDTLTGGYGSWDTRQMFF. The CDR3 nucleotides read TGTGCCTGTGACACCCTTACTGGGGGATACGGCTCCTGGGACACCCGCCAGATGTTTTTC.

This clone was seen only a few times. Other DNA sequences of this sample code for an identical CDR3. V is TRDV2 and J is TRDJ3; D might be TRDD3 (6 bases). CDR3 length equals 19 residues. The ends were cut back, 1 base at V and 0 bases at J, with 15 bases in the middle. The germline V gene has CDR1 GEAIGNYY and CDR2 EKD. The CDR3 loop is CACDTGGYRSSWDTRQMFF. The DNA for the CDR3 is TGTGCCTGTGACACTGGGGGCTACCGTAGCTCCTGGGACACCCGACAGATGTTTTTC.

Worth noting for this clone: This may be a read error: a much more frequent sequence differs by one nucleotide. The chain uses TRDV2 and TRDJ3; no definite D call. Germline loops: CDR1 GEAIGNYY, CDR2 EKD. V was shortened by 0 bases and J by 0 bases, with 17 bases between the two germline ends. The CDR3 totals 20 residues. The CDR3 loop is CACDTVTGAGSSWDTRQMFF. In DNA, the CDR3 is TGTGCCTGTGACACCGTAACCGGGGCCGGAAGCTCCTGGGACACCCGACAGATGTTTTTC.

This clone has more than one count but fewer than ten. A much larger clone lies one base from this, so it may be a read error. The sample has other DNA sequences that encode this CDR3 too. V and J are TRDV2 and TRDJ3; 12 nucleotides align to TRDD3. The germline V gene has CDR1 GEAIGNYY and CDR2 EKD. This CDR3 region has 18 residues. CDR3 nucleotide sequence: TGTGCCTGTGACAATACTGGGGGATACTCCTGGGACACCCGACAGATGTTCTTC. It encodes CACDNTGGYSWDTRQMFF.

Only a few counts were recorded for this clone. This DNA translates differently at residues 4 and 8 from the TCRdb protein, which is that of a much larger clone; a read error is likely, and the protein shown is the DNA's own translation. J is TRDJ3 and V is TRDV2; 8 bases align to TRDD3. With 5 bases clipped from V and 2 bases from J, the junction kept 7 bases outside the gene matches. The CDR3 length is 17 residues. The V gene's germline CDR1 is GEAIGNYY and CDR2 EKD. The DNA of the CDR3 is TGTGCCTGTGGCGTACTGGGGGGTACCTGGGACACCCGACAGATGTTTTTC. This translates into CACGVLGGTWDTRQMFF.

This clone was seen a few times. Sequence at one end of the junction differs from germline and may be a read error. The rearrangement joins TRDV2 to TRDJ3; 12 bases line up with TRDD3. The CDR3 sequence is 19 residues long. The germline CDR1 and CDR2 sequences are GEAIGNYY and EKD. The chain's CDR3 is CARDRLGDTHSWDTRQMFF. The CDR3 DNA reads as TGTGCCCGTGACCGACTGGGGGATACTCACTCCTGGGACACCCGACAGATGTTTTTC.

Only a few counts were recorded for this clone. V usage is TRDV2 and J usage is TRDJ3; 10 bases fit TRDD3. The V and J ends lost 1 base and 0 bases, in that order; junction bases with no gene match: 5. The CDR3 spans 19 residues. CDR1 GEAIGNYY and CDR2 EKD come from the germline V gene. The CDR3 sequence: CACDTILGDRSWDTRQMFF. CDR3 bases: TGTGCCTGTGACACGATACTGGGGGATCGCTCCTGGGACACCCGACAGATGTTTTTC.

This clone has more than one count but fewer than ten. The chain employs TRDV2 and TRDJ3, with 9 bases matching TRDD3. Per germline, CDR1 GEAIGNYY and CDR2 EKD. The CDR3 loop spans 21 amino acids. The V segment lost 0 bases and the J segment 0 bases; nucleotides outside the gene matches: 11. The CDR3 region has the DNA TGTGCCTGTGACACCGGGTACTGGGGGACAACAAGCTCCTGGGACACCCGACAGATGTTTTTC. Residues: CACDTGYWGTTSSWDTRQMFF.

This clone appeared a few times. Given a much more abundant clone one base away, this may be a read error. In the same sample, other DNA sequences code for this CDR3. This chain uses TRDV2 with TRDJ3; D is perhaps TRDD3 (6 bases). This CDR3 region has 17 residues. CDR1 is GEAIGNYY and CDR2 is EKD in the germline V gene. The CDR3 DNA is TGTGCCTGTGACACCGTGGGGGGCTCCCGGGACACCCGACAGATGTTTTTC. It specifies CACDTVGGSRDTRQMFF.

This clone was observed a handful of times. The gene calls are TRDV1 and TRDJ1, with a tentative D call TRDD3 (6 bases). The germline gives CDR1 TSWWSYY, CDR2 QGS. This CDR3 has 16 amino acids. Trimming shortened V by 0 bases and J by 0 bases, and 11 bases separated the two germline ends. In nucleotides, the CDR3 is TGTGCTCTTGGGGAACTGGGGGACCTGTACACCGATAAACTCATCTTT. Encoded protein: CALGELGDLYTDKLIF.

To note about this clone: This clone may be a read error of a much larger clone one base away. The chain has TRDV2 and TRDJ3; 11 bases match TRDD3. The CDR3 totals 18 residues. Germline V gene lookup returns CDR1 GEAIGNYY and CDR2 EKD. CDR3 protein: CACDYWGISSWDTRQTFF. The CDR3 nucleotides read TGTGCCTGTGACTACTGGGGGATAAGCTCCTGGGACACCCGACAGACGTTTTTC.

Worth noting for this clone: A read error may produce the germline difference seen at one junction end. The V call is TRDV3, the J call TRDJ2; 11 bases align to TRDD3. The V gene's germline CDR1 is TVYSNPD and CDR2 GDNSRS (reference sequence). This CDR3 is built from 17 residues. The CDR3 is CAFTPQLGDMLTTQLFF. Here the CDR3 DNA reads TGTGCCTTCACTCCTCAACTGGGGGATATGTTGACAACACAACTCTTCTTT.

Comment on this clone: The same CDR3 arises from other DNA sequences in this sample as well. The chain is built from TRDV2 and TRDJ3, with TRDD3 matching over 8 bases. The V segment lost 2 bases and the J segment 0 bases; nucleotides outside the gene matches: 8. The CDR3 contains 19 residues. Germline V lookup: CDR1 GEAIGNYY, CDR2 EKD. This CDR3 is CACDILGATISWDTRQMFF. CDR3 DNA sequence: TGTGCCTGTGACATACTGGGGGCTACAATCTCCTGGGACACCCGACAGATGTTTTTC.

The chain recombines TRDV2 with TRDJ3; TRDD3 is a possible D gene (6 bases). This CDR3 has 19 residues. CDR1 GEAIGNYY and CDR2 EKD come from the germline V gene. Trimming took off 0 bases at V and 0 bases at J, with 14 bases between the two ends. CDR3 loop: CACDTGGIRSSWDTRQMFF. In DNA form, the CDR3 reads TGTGCCTGTGACACCGGAGGGATAAGAAGCTCCTGGGACACCCGACAGATGTTTTTC.

This clone occurred a few times. This sequence joins TRDV1 and TRDJ1, with D perhaps TRDD3 (6 bases). Trimming took 5 bases from V and 0 from J, leaving 40 bases between them. This CDR3 contains 24 residues. Germline V lookup: CDR1 TSWWSYY, CDR2 QGS. CDR3 residues: CALGTPPSPHSGIHDLKNTDKLIF. As DNA, the CDR3 is TGTGCTCTTGGGACCCCCCCGTCCCCCCACTCGGGGATCCACGATTTGAAGAACACCGATAAACTCATCTTT.